Sequencing of this T cell receptor beta chain was carried out in a study of tumor and adjacent non-tumor tissue in lung cancer. Study details: Patients comprised eleven to twelve adenocarcinoma, a couple of squamous cell carcinoma and 1 small cell lung cancer. Some 4.2 million productive TCRbeta reads were obtained per sample on average.

The template was RNA from unsorted bulk tissue. Regarding the study as a whole: TCR diversity was significantly greater in tumor than normal lung tissue.

On this clonotype itself: Its target is not known. A junction end diverges from the germline sequence, so it may reflect a read error.

The library came from three nested PCR rounds adapted from ARM-PCR protocols. TCRdb independently ran MiXCR on the multiplex PCR reads; one entry per CDR3 protein. The sample shows approximately 75,000 distinct CDR3 sequences, under 85% of them seen only once. The CDR3 is made up of 17 amino acids. Looked up from germline, CDR1 is WNHNN and CDR2 is SYGVQD (reference sequence). The material sequenced was lung tumor tissue. This clonotype originated in a woman aged 45-59 years with non-small cell lung cancer. The rearrangement links TRBV10-1 to TRBJ2-1; 7 nucleotides align to TRBD1. The CDR3 loop reads CASSEKPGRGSYNEHFF. CDR3 DNA: TGCGCCAGCAGTGAGAAGCCCGGCAGGGGGTCCTACAATGAGCACTTCTTC.